These 14 T cell receptor beta chains were sequenced from one sample in a study of identical twins. From the 5' RACE reads, TCRdb called clonotypes with MiXCR, one entry per CDR3 protein. The sample holds a few hundred thousand distinct CDR3 sequences, roughly an eighth seen once. These data were likewise used in another study, on yellow fever vaccine responses in identical twins.

Sequencing input: CD8+ T cells sorted from blood. The origin of the receptors is a woman aged 18 to 35 in good health.

CDR3 sequence (DNA): TGTGCCAGCAGGGATGGACTAGTCGCCGGGGAGCTGTTTTTT. Its translation: CASRDGLVAGELFF. The chain combines TRBV5-6 with TRBJ2-2, with TRBD2 identical over 7 bases. This CDR3 is 14 amino acids long. From germline, CDR1 is SGHDT and CDR2 YYEEEE. V was pared by 5 bases and J by 6 bases, with 7 bases of the junction left unmatched.

This clonotype was seen once. A much larger clone differs from this one at a single base, so this may be a read error. As DNA, the CDR3 is TGTGCCTGCAGCCAAGAGACGGCGGGGCTCTACAATGAGCAGTTCTTC. This sequence encodes CACSQETAGLYNEQFF. The chain carries TRBV3-1 and TRBJ2-1; D possibly corresponds to TRBD2 (6 bases). The CDR3 covers 16 residues. Germline V lookup: CDR1 LGHDT, CDR2 YNNKEL (reference sequence).

This clonotype was picked up a small number of times. The chain uses TRBV28 and TRBJ2-2, with 8 nucleotides matching TRBD2. After removal of 6 bases from V and 5 bases from J, the junction contained 8 bases not matched to a gene. Germline loops: CDR1 MDHEN, CDR2 SYDVKM. The CDR3 has 15 amino acids. For the CDR3, the DNA is TGTGCCAGCAGAGAGAGCGGGAGTCTTACCGGGGAGCTGTTTTTT. Protein sequence: CASRESGSLTGELFF.

J is TRBJ1-4 and V is TRBV12-3 or TRBV12-4; maybe TRBD1 (6 bases). This CDR3 has 14 residues. V was shortened by 4 bases and J by 6 bases, with 12 bases between the two germline ends. The CDR3 loop reads CASSSVQGYEKLFF. CDR3 nucleotides: TGTGCCAGCAGTTCTGTACAGGGCTATGAAAAACTGTTTTTT.

This clonotype was counted a few times. The chain carries TRBV24-1 and TRBJ2-3; D is undetermined. Germline V gene sequence: CDR1 KGHDR, CDR2 SFDVKD. This CDR3 is built from 13 residues. V lost 9 bases and J lost 6, with 15 bases in between. The chain's CDR3 is CATGTQSQDTQYF. CDR3 coding DNA: TGTGCCACCGGCACCCAAAGTCAGGATACGCAGTATTTT.

The chain has TRBV28 and TRBJ2-7; no clear D gene. The CDR3 runs to 10 residues. Looked up from germline, CDR1 is MDHEN and CDR2 is SYDVKM. The CDR3 nucleotides read TGTGCTGTGGGATCTTACGAGCAGTACGTC. Translation gives CAVGSYEQYV.

This clonotype was seen only a few times. The chain recombines TRBV14 with TRBJ2-7, with a possible D match to TRBD2 (6 bases). CDR1 is SGHDN and CDR2 is FVKESK in the germline V gene. The CDR3 spans 16 residues. V lost 1 base and J lost 3, with 16 bases in between. The CDR3 bases are TGTGCCAGCAGCCAAGGGGATGGAGGGTATTTCTACGAGCAGTACGTC. Translated: CASSQGDGGYFYEQYV.

J is TRBJ2-1 and V is TRBV9; TRBD2 aligns across 16 bases. In germline, CDR1 is SGDLS, CDR2 YYNGEE. Trimming took 3 bases from V and 15 from J; bases not matched to a gene: 12. The CDR3 covers 16 residues. CDR3 amino acids: CASSAATPGLAGGVFF. The CDR3 region has the DNA TGTGCCAGCAGCGCCGCAACTCCGGGACTAGCGGGAGGGGTGTTCTTC.

CDR3 in amino acids: CASSPSLGTETQYF. The DNA of the CDR3 is TGTGCCAGCAGCCCCTCTCTCGGGACAGAGACCCAGTACTTC. The chain is built from TRBV28 and TRBJ2-5; either TRBD1 or TRBD2 may supply D (5 bases each). V dropped 6 bases and J dropped 4 bases, with 15 bases sitting between them. CDR3 length: 14 residues. Germline V gene lookup returns CDR1 MDHEN and CDR2 SYDVKM.

This clonotype was observed at least ten times. The chain is built from TRBV20-1 and TRBJ1-1; D remains ambiguous. The CDR3 has 11 amino acids. The germline V gene encodes CDR1 DFQATT and CDR2 SNEGSKA (reference sequence). V lost 4 bases and J lost 11, with 14 bases in between. The CDR3 reads CSAMRSQEAFF. CDR3 coding DNA: TGCAGTGCTATGAGGAGTCAGGAGGCTTTCTTT.

This clonotype was seen ten or more times. The rearrangement links TRBV28 to TRBJ2-1; D remains unclear. CDR1 is MDHEN, CDR2 SYDVKM, per germline. The V gene lost 7 bases and the J gene lost 7 bases, with 11 bases spanning the gap. CDR3 size: 12 residues. This CDR3 reads CASTPTVNEQFF. The DNA for the CDR3 is TGTGCCAGCACTCCAACCGTAAATGAGCAGTTCTTC.

This clonotype was observed at least ten times. The chain joins TRBV5-5 to TRBJ1-5; 8 bases line up with TRBD1. The ends lost 5 bases at V and 4 bases at J; junction bases unmatched: 8. The V gene's germline CDR1 is SGHKS and CDR2 YYEKEE (reference sequence). The CDR3 runs to 15 residues. The CDR3 bases are TGTGCCAGCAGTCGCAGGGGGCGCAGGAATCAGCCCCAGCATTTT. This gives the protein CASSRRGRRNQPQHF.

This clonotype was recorded a few times. The rearrangement uses TRBV7-6 and TRBJ2-5, with D perhaps matching TRBD1 (6 bases). Germline CDR1 is SGHVS and CDR2 is FNYEAQ. V was pared by 3 bases and J by 3 bases, with 11 bases between. This CDR3 is built from 14 residues. CDR3 residues: CASSFGTFEETQYF. CDR3 bases: TGTGCCAGCAGCTTCGGGACATTTGAAGAGACCCAGTACTTC.

This clonotype was seen a few times. The chain links TRBV13 to TRBJ2-7; D tentatively reads TRBD1 or TRBD2 (5 bases each). The CDR3 is made up of 14 amino acids. Trimming pared 9 bases from V and 2 bases from J, leaving 17 bases between. CDR1 and CDR2 from the germline V gene are PRHDT and FYEKMQ (reference sequence). The DNA for the CDR3 is TGTGCCAGTTCGCGACTGGGGGAACCCTACGAGCAGTACTTC. This gives the protein CASSRLGEPYEQYF.